This section outlines one T cell receptor (beta chain) sequence together with its context. Its antigen is not identified. Germline CDR1 is MNHEY and CDR2 is SMNVEV (reference sequence). This CDR3 contains 13 residues. V shed 6 bases and J shed 1 base, with 9 bases lying between them. Method: immunoSEQ multiplex PCR; TCRdb's copy keeps in-frame clones and lacks some. The profile covers 60,000 to 65,000 clones, with around 89% appearing a single time and approximately 10% taken by the ten largest. Peripheral blood came from all dose cohorts at three timepoints. The data originate from a study of OX40 agonist ivuxolimab in advanced cancers. The wider study: Each patient was given ivuxolimab into a vein every 2 weeks, at 0.01 to 10 mg/kg. Study-level points and caveats: Some patients without response likewise showed low normalized clonal expansion. At 0.1 to 3.0 mg/kg, clonal expansion of CD4+ and CD8+ blood T cells had occurred by week 6.

This TCR came from an adult with an advanced solid tumor such as melanoma, head and neck, liver or kidney cancer. Sample: CD4+ or CD8+ T cells sorted from blood, taken in a trial of the OX40 agonist ivuxolimab. This chain links TRBV27 with TRBJ1-1; tentatively, D is TRBD1 (5 bases). In nucleotides, the CDR3 is TGTGCCAGCAGACCTCAGGGGAACACTGAAGCTTTCTTT. Amino acids: CASRPQGNTEAFF.